The 19 T cell receptor beta chains presented below share a single source sample, sequenced in a study of shared clonotypes between healthy human individuals. TCRdb's table, derived via immunoSEQ multiplex PCR, lists solely in-frame clones and lacks some. The data hold over a million clones, with under 80% observed a single time. The sequencing input was memory CD4+ T cells sorted from blood. Subset: CD45RA-negative fraction. Every receptor here comes from a man younger than 35 in good health.

The chain recombines TRBV15 with TRBJ2-5; maybe TRBD2 (5 bases). CDR1 LNHNV and CDR2 YYDKDF come from the germline V gene (reference sequence). V lost 1 base to trimming and J lost 1 base, with 7 bases between them. This CDR3 spans 14 amino acids. CDR3 loop: CATSRGGLQETQYF. CDR3 DNA: TGTGCCACCAGCAGAGGCGGACTCCAAGAGACCCAGTACTTC.

V and J are TRBV5-4 and TRBJ1-1; 10 nucleotides line up with TRBD1. This CDR3 is 15 amino acids long. Per the germline V gene, CDR1 is SGHNT and CDR2 is YYREEE (reference sequence). Trimming at V came to 4 bases and at J to 5 bases, leaving 8 bases not matched to a gene. Here the CDR3 DNA reads TGTGCCAGCAGCCAGCGCGGGACAGGGGAGACTGAAGCTTTCTTT. Its translation is CASSQRGTGETEAFF.

The chain couples TRBV7-2 to TRBJ2-6; possibly TRBD1 for D (5 bases). The length of the CDR3 is 18 residues. Per germline, CDR1 SGHTA and CDR2 FQGNSA. Trimming pared 5 bases from V and 1 base from J, leaving 18 bases between. This chain's CDR3 is CASSKTVSLISGANVLTF. CDR3 sequence (DNA): TGTGCCAGCAGCAAGACAGTGAGTCTTATTTCTGGGGCCAACGTCCTGACTTTC.

This chain joins TRBV5-1 and TRBJ1-5; TRBD1 matches at 8 bases. Germline loops: CDR1 SGHRS, CDR2 YFSETQ. The junction had 4 bases not matched to a gene; V was cut back by 1 base and J by 4 bases. This CDR3 contains 15 residues. CDR3: CASSLSGGGNQPQHF. The CDR3 DNA sequence: TGCGCCAGCAGCTTGTCAGGGGGCGGGAATCAGCCCCAGCATTTT.

This clone came up a few times. The chain combines TRBV7-8 with TRBJ2-3; a weak D match, TRBD2 (5 bases). This CDR3 has 14 amino acids. V was cut by 0 bases and J by 2 bases, with 6 bases left in between. Germline V gives CDR1 SGHVS, CDR2 FQNEAQ. CDR3 sequence: CASSLATNTDTQYF. The CDR3 coding sequence is TGTGCCAGCAGCTTAGCGACTAACACAGATACGCAGTATTTT.

The CDR3 DNA follows: TGTGCCAGCAGTCGACACGTGGACACTGAAGCTTTCTTT. It codes for CASSRHVDTEAFF. The gene calls are TRBV6-1 and TRBJ1-1; D ambiguous. The CDR3 runs to 13 residues. V shed 5 bases and J shed 3 bases, with 10 bases lying between them. Germline lookup yields CDR1 MNHNS and CDR2 SASEGT.

The rearrangement joins TRBV30 to TRBJ1-2; D is unclear. V gave up 3 bases and J gave up 3 bases, with 8 bases separating them. The CDR3 is 12 amino acids. CDR1 GTSNPN and CDR2 SVGIG come from the germline V gene (reference sequence). Written as DNA, the CDR3 is TGTGCCTGGAGGAGGAGGGACTATGGCTACACCTTC. It yields the protein CAWRRRDYGYTF.

A word on this clone: Other nucleotide sequences in the sample specify the same CDR3. The gene calls are TRBV19 and TRBJ1-1; 8 nucleotides line up with TRBD1. Germline values: CDR1 LNHDA, CDR2 SQIVND (reference sequence). V shed 5 bases, J shed 1 base, and the junction held 3 bases outside the gene matches. The CDR3 contains 14 residues. CDR3 DNA sequence: TGTGCCAGTAGTCTTGGGACAGGGAACACTGAAGCTTTCTTT. Its translation is CASSLGTGNTEAFF.

This clone was counted many times. The chain joins TRBV10-3 to TRBJ2-7, with 8 bases aligning to TRBD2. The CDR3 spans 14 residues. V was pared by 4 bases and J by 7 bases, with 9 bases of the junction left unmatched. Per the germline V gene, CDR1 is ENHRY and CDR2 is SYGVKD. CDR3 protein: CAISGGLVVREQYF. The CDR3 DNA reads TGTGCCATCAGTGGGGGACTAGTGGTAAGGGAGCAGTACTTC.

A single count supports this clone. The chain is built from TRBV4-3 and TRBJ2-6; 9 nucleotides align to TRBD2. V was pared by 0 bases and J by 0 bases, with 9 bases of the junction left unmatched. Germline loops: CDR1 LGHNA, CDR2 YSLEER. This CDR3 region has 20 residues. In DNA, the CDR3 is TGCGCCAGCAGCCAAGAACCACTAGCGGGTGGAAACTCTGGGGCCAACGTCCTGACTTTC. Translated, it gives CASSQEPLAGGNSGANVLTF.

This clone was counted a few times. In the same sample, other DNA sequences code for this CDR3. The V and J genes are TRBV9 and TRBJ2-2, with D maybe TRBD1 (5 bases). Deletions cut 7 bases from V and 0 bases from J, with 10 bases between. The germline V gene encodes CDR1 SGDLS and CDR2 YYNGEE. CDR3 length: 14 amino acids. CDR3 in DNA: TGTGCCAGCGGCAGGGCCCCGAACACCGGGGAGCTGTTTTTT. Translation: CASGRAPNTGELFF.

The rearrangement joins TRBV5-4 to TRBJ1-6, with TRBD1 matching 8 bases. The CDR3 is 14 residues long. V was pared by 5 bases and J by 10 bases, with 8 bases of the junction left unmatched. Per the germline V gene, CDR1 is SGHNT and CDR2 is YYREEE (reference sequence). CDR3 nucleotides: TGTGCCAGCAGACAGACAGGGGAGCGCTCACCCCTCCACTTT. Encoded protein: CASRQTGERSPLHF.

The rearrangement uses TRBV10-3 and TRBJ1-4, with D hard to call. The V gene lost 0 bases and the J gene lost 8 bases, with 16 bases spanning the gap. CDR3 length: 16 residues. CDR1 is ENHRY and CDR2 is SYGVKD in the germline V gene. CDR3 amino acids: CAISESIAGGPEKLFF. In nucleotides, the CDR3 is TGTGCCATCAGTGAGTCGATCGCGGGCGGGCCGGAAAAACTGTTTTTT.

The rearrangement joins TRBV29-1 to TRBJ2-5; TRBD1 matches at 10 bases. The CDR3 is made up of 14 amino acids. In germline, CDR1 is SQVTM, CDR2 ANQGSEA. Trimming at V came to 5 bases and at J to 5 bases, leaving 8 bases not matched to a gene. The CDR3: CSVKRTGGRETQYF. The CDR3 DNA reads as TGCAGCGTTAAACGGACAGGGGGACGGGAGACCCAGTACTTC.

V is TRBV19 and J is TRBJ2-3, with 11 bases matching TRBD2. V was clipped by 5 bases and J by 5 bases; unmatched bases: 6. The CDR3 has 15 amino acids. Looked up from germline, CDR1 is LNHDA and CDR2 is SQIVND (reference sequence). This CDR3 reads CASSLLAGGLDTQYF. Here the CDR3 DNA reads TGTGCCAGTAGTCTCTTAGCGGGAGGGCTAGATACGCAGTATTTT.

As regards this clone: Other DNA sequences from this sample encode an identical CDR3 as well. The V and J genes are TRBV18 and TRBJ2-2, with D tentatively TRBD2 (5 bases). Between the trimmed V and J ends, which lost 3 bases and 0 bases, there was a span of 5 bases. Germline values: CDR1 KGHSH, CDR2 LQKENI. The CDR3 runs 14 residues. The CDR3 coding sequence is TGTGCCAGCTCACCCGGGGCGAACACCGGGGAGCTGTTTTTT. This encodes CASSPGANTGELFF. The full variable domain, completed using reference TRBV18 and TRBJ2-2, is NAGVMQNPRHLVRRRGQEARLRCSPMKGHSHVYWYRQLPEEGLKFMVYLQKENIIDESGMPKERFSAEFPKEGPSILRIQQVVRGDSAAYFCASSPGANTGELFFGEGSRLTVL.

This sequence joins TRBV4-1 and TRBJ2-2; 10 bases are a match to TRBD1. This CDR3 comprises 16 residues. The junction had 6 bases not matched to a gene; V was cut back by 4 bases and J by 4 bases. CDR1 is MGHRA and CDR2 is YSYEKL in the germline V gene. The CDR3 here is CASSRGQGVATGELFF. CDR3 in DNA: TGCGCCAGCAGCCGAGGACAGGGGGTGGCCACCGGGGAGCTGTTTTTT.

The V gene is TRBV5-6, the J gene TRBJ1-1, with D hard to call. Germline CDR1 SGHDT, CDR2 YYEEEE. The CDR3 contains 15 residues. The V end lost 3 bases, the J end lost 1 base, and 13 bases lay between the germline ends. The CDR3 is CASSSNWAANTEAFF. CDR3 sequence (DNA): TGTGCCAGCAGCTCGAATTGGGCGGCGAACACTGAAGCTTTCTTT.

The chain is built from TRBV7-9 and TRBJ2-7; the D is unclear. Germline-derived CDR1 and CDR2 are SEHNR and FQNEAQ (reference sequence). The V and J ends lost 3 bases and 8 bases respectively, with 11 bases between them. This CDR3 has 12 residues. The CDR3 DNA reads TGTGCCAGCAGCTTTGAGACGCCGCAGCAGTACTTC. It is translated as CASSFETPQQYF.